A selection of T cell receptor beta chains follows, all from one sample in a study of Ad26.COV2.S vaccination and SARS-CoV-2 variants. Measured with immunoSEQ multiplex PCR; TCRdb has only the in-frame clones, and not every one. Among 350,000 to 500,000 clones listed, approximately 88% were seen once. This material consisted of peripheral blood, taken in a trial of Ad26.COV2.S vaccine versus placebo. These receptor sequences come from a person between 18 and 60 years old who received the Ad26.COV2.S COVID-19 vaccine or a placebo. Each CDR3 is given with its conserved first and last residue. D genes are given only for firm matches. Rows may omit the clone size; those that give it use once, few, many or a size class.

D	V	size	J	CDR3	DNA
.	TRBV5-1	.	TRBJ2-5	CASSLAGVQYQETQYF	TGCGCCAGCAGCTTGGCAGGGGTTCAATACCAAGAGACCCAGTACTTC
TRBD2	TRBV6-5	.	TRBJ2-5	CASSYGVAGVETQYF	TGTGCCAGCAGTTACGGGGTAGCGGGGGTAGAGACCCAGTACTTC
TRBD1	TRBV3-1/TRBV3-2	.	TRBJ1-2	CASSQTMTGIGGYTF	TGTGCCAGCAGCCAAACTATGACAGGGATCGGTGGCTACACCTTC
TRBD1	TRBV5-1	few	TRBJ2-2	CASTDQGAIGELFF	TGCGCCAGCACGGACCAGGGGGCTATCGGGGAGCTGTTTTTT
.	TRBV30	.	TRBJ1-2	CAWSVQIQNYGYTF	TGTGCCTGGAGTGTACAAATACAGAACTATGGCTACACCTTC
.	TRBV15	.	TRBJ2-5	CATSRFPRGASQETQYF	TGTGCCACCAGCAGATTTCCCCGCGGGGCCTCTCAAGAGACCCAGTACTTC
.	TRBV7-2	few	TRBJ2-5	CASSFRGEETQYF	TGTGCCAGCAGCTTCCGCGGTGAAGAGACCCAGTACTTC
.	TRBV11-2	.	TRBJ2-7	CASSLQPYEQYF	TGTGCCAGCAGCTTACAGCCCTACGAGCAGTACTTC
TRBD1	TRBV28	.	TRBJ1-5	CASSHRGPRSPQHF	TGTGCCAGCAGTCACAGGGGGCCGCGATCGCCCCAGCATTTT
.	TRBV5-6	.	TRBJ1-1	CASNTVAGNTEAFF	TGTGCCAGCAACACGGTGGCGGGGAACACTGAAGCTTTCTTT
.	TRBV29-1	.	TRBJ1-2	CSALDSNYGYTF	TGCAGCGCTCTAGACAGCAACTATGGCTACACCTTC
.	TRBV2	.	TRBJ1-5	CASRAGGRGNQPQHF	TGTGCCAGCAGGGCTGGCGGTAGGGGCAATCAGCCCCAGCATTTT
.	TRBV7-2	.	TRBJ1-2	CASSLGSYGYTF	TGTGCCAGCAGCTTAGGGTCCTATGGCTACACCTTC
TRBD1	TRBV5-4	.	TRBJ2-7	CASSGGTGPSYEQYF	TGTGCCAGCAGCGGAGGGACAGGTCCGTCCTACGAGCAGTACTTC
TRBD1	TRBV6-5	.	TRBJ2-7	CASSTGTEALYEQYF	TGTGCCAGCTCGACCGGGACAGAAGCTCTCTACGAGCAGTACTTC
.	TRBV13	.	TRBJ2-3	CASSLGVSSTDTQYF	TGTGCCAGCAGCTTAGGGGTTTCTAGCACAGATACGCAGTATTTT
TRBD2	TRBV2	.	TRBJ2-5	CASNGGLAGAGETQYF	TGTGCCAGCAACGGGGGGCTAGCGGGGGCCGGGGAGACCCAGTACTTC
.	TRBV9	once	TRBJ1-1	CASTSEGHGYTEAFF	TGTGCCAGCACCTCCGAGGGGCATGGGTACACTGAAGCTTTCTTT